This T cell receptor beta chain is from a study of CD8 T cells in ankylosing spondylitis. This clonotype was recorded a few times. TCRdb redid the calling of the 5' RACE reads with MiXCR, one entry per CDR3 protein. The repertoire includes about 160,000 distinct CDR3 sequences, 9.8% of them detected once, and around 16% sits in the top ten. The V segment lost 6 bases and the J segment 8 bases; nucleotides outside the gene matches: 7. The germline CDR1 and CDR2 sequences are DFQATT and SNEGSKA (reference sequence). The CDR3 sequence is 13 residues long. This TCR was sampled from a female donor with ankylosing spondylitis or in good health (not recorded which). The chain combines TRBV20-1 with TRBJ1-2, with 12 bases aligning to TRBD1. The sample taken for sequencing was blood, either unsorted or a sorted T cell fraction (not recorded which). The CDR3 bases are TGCAGTGCCCGGGACGGGACAGGGGGCGGCTACACCTTC. Its translation: CSARDGTGGGYTF.